A selection of T cell receptor beta chains follows, all from one sample in a study of blood T cells in healthy people across ages. TCRdb re-analysed the 5' RACE reads in MiXCR, keeping a single row per CDR3 protein. The table has over 700,000 distinct CDR3 sequences, around 25% seen once. These data also featured in a second study, about T cells of mothers and their children.

Sequenced material: blood. Receptors were obtained from a boy aged 10-17 years in good health. The CDR3 runs from the conserved cysteine through the conserved F or W. The D gene is left open where the match is weak. Clone size is shown for a subset of rows, as once, few, many or a class of expanded clone.

clone_size: .
cdr3_length: 15
v_call: TRBV20-1
d_call: .
j_call: TRBJ2-7
cdr3_nt: TGCAGTGCTAGAGATTTAACAGGCAGGGTGGACGAGCAGTACTTC
cdr3_aa: CSARDLTGRVDEQYF

clone_size: .
cdr3_length: 14
v_call: TRBV28
d_call: .
j_call: TRBJ2-7
cdr3_nt: TGTGCCAGCAGACCTGGGGGGACAAACTACGAGCAGTACTTC
cdr3_aa: CASRPGGTNYEQYF

clone_size: .
cdr3_length: 14
v_call: TRBV14
d_call: TRBD2
j_call: TRBJ2-2
cdr3_nt: TGTGCCAGCAGCCAACTAACTAGCGGGGGAGGGCTGTTTTTT
cdr3_aa: CASSQLTSGGGLFF

clone_size: .
cdr3_length: 12
v_call: TRBV29-1
d_call: TRBD1
j_call: TRBJ1-2
cdr3_nt: TGCAGCGCCCTGACAGGGGGTGGAGGCTACACCTTC
cdr3_aa: CSALTGGGGYTF

clone_size: .
cdr3_length: 11
v_call: TRBV27
d_call: .
j_call: TRBJ2-2
cdr3_nt: TGTGCCAGCCCCCCCGGGGAGGAGCTGTTTTTT
cdr3_aa: CASPPGEELFF

clone_size: .
cdr3_length: 13
v_call: TRBV7-9
d_call: .
j_call: TRBJ2-7
cdr3_nt: TGTGCCAGCAGCCCTCCCCTATTCTACGAGCAGTACTTC
cdr3_aa: CASSPPLFYEQYF

clone_size: few
cdr3_length: 15
v_call: TRBV11-1
d_call: .
j_call: TRBJ2-2
cdr3_nt: TGTGCCAGCAGCTTAAAGAGACTAGTCACCGGGGAGCTGTTTTTT
cdr3_aa: CASSLKRLVTGELFF

clone_size: .
cdr3_length: 13
v_call: TRBV29-1
d_call: TRBD1
j_call: TRBJ1-5
cdr3_nt: TGCAGCCCGGTTGACAGGGTAGATCAGCCCCAGCATTTT
cdr3_aa: CSPVDRVDQPQHF

clone_size: .
cdr3_length: 12
v_call: TRBV29-1
d_call: .
j_call: TRBJ2-7
cdr3_nt: TGCAGCGGGGGGGGCACAGGGGCCGAGCAGTACTTC
cdr3_aa: CSGGGTGAEQYF

clone_size: few
cdr3_length: 14
v_call: TRBV5-4
d_call: .
j_call: TRBJ2-7
cdr3_nt: TGTGCCAGCAGCCCGGGACAAATTACCTACGAGCAGTACTTC
cdr3_aa: CASSPGQITYEQYF

clone_size: .
cdr3_length: 17
v_call: TRBV4-1
d_call: .
j_call: TRBJ1-3
cdr3_nt: TGCGCCAGCAGCCAAGGAGGCCTGACAGTTTCTGGAAACACCATATATTTT
cdr3_aa: CASSQGGLTVSGNTIYF

clone_size: .
cdr3_length: 16
v_call: TRBV4-3
d_call: .
j_call: TRBJ2-2
cdr3_nt: TGCGCCAGCAGCCAAGATATGGGTTCGAACACCGGGGAGCTGTTTTTT
cdr3_aa: CASSQDMGSNTGELFF

clone_size: .
cdr3_length: 12
v_call: TRBV5-6
d_call: .
j_call: TRBJ2-3
cdr3_nt: TGTGCCAGCAGCTTGGTCGACGATACGCAGTATTTT
cdr3_aa: CASSLVDDTQYF

clone_size: few
cdr3_length: 13
v_call: TRBV7-9
d_call: .
j_call: TRBJ2-5
cdr3_nt: TGTGCCAGCAGCTTAAGGTCTTCGGTTGAGCAATACTTC
cdr3_aa: CASSLRSSVEQYF

clone_size: .
cdr3_length: 13
v_call: TRBV7-8
d_call: .
j_call: TRBJ2-7
cdr3_nt: TGTGCCAGCAGCACGGACAGTTTCGGCGAGGAGTACTTC
cdr3_aa: CASSTDSFGEEYF

clone_size: .
cdr3_length: 16
v_call: TRBV21-1
d_call: .
j_call: TRBJ2-1
cdr3_nt: .
cdr3_aa: CASSKVGTGAYNEQFF

clone_size: .
cdr3_length: 16
v_call: TRBV3-1
d_call: TRBD1
j_call: TRBJ1-4
cdr3_nt: TGTGCCAGCAGCCAAGACTCGACAGGGGCTAATGAAAAACTGTTTTTT
cdr3_aa: CASSQDSTGANEKLFF

clone_size: few
cdr3_length: 15
v_call: TRBV10-3
d_call: TRBD2
j_call: TRBJ2-4
cdr3_nt: TGTGCCATCAGTGTGGGACTAGCGGGGGTAAACATTCAGTACTTC
cdr3_aa: CAISVGLAGVNIQYF